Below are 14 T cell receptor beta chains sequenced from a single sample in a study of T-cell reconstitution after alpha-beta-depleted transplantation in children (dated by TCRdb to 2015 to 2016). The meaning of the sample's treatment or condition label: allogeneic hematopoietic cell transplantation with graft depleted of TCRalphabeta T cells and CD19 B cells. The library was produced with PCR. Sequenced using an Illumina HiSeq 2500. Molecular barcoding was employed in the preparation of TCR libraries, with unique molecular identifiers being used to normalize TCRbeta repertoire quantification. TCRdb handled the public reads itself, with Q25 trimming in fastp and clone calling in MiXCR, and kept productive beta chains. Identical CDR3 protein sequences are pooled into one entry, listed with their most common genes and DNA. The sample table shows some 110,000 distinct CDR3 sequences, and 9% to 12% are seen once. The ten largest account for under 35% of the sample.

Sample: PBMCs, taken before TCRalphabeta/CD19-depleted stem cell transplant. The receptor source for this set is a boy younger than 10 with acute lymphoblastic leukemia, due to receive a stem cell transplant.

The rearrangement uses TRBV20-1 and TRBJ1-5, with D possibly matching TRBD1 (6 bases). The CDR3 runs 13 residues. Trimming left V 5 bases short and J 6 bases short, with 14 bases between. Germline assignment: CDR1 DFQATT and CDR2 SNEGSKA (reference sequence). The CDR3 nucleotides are TGCAGTGCTGCTACAGGGCAAGGTCAGCCCCAGCATTTT. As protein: CSAATGQGQPQHF.

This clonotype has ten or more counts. The CDR3 spells CASSPVLYSNQPQHF. The CDR3 nucleotides read TGTGCCAGCAGCCCGGTCCTCTATAGCAATCAGCCCCAGCATTTT. This rearrangement joins TRBV6-5 to TRBJ1-5; the D is unclear. This CDR3 spans 15 amino acids. V was clipped by 6 bases and J by 0 bases, with 12 bases between them. Per the germline V gene, CDR1 is MNHEY and CDR2 is SVGAGI.

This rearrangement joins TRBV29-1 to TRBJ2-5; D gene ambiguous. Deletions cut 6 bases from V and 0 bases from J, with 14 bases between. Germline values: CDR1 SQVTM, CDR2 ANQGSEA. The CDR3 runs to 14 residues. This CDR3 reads CSVEPTGNQETQYF. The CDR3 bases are TGCAGCGTCGAACCCACTGGCAACCAAGAGACCCAGTACTTC.

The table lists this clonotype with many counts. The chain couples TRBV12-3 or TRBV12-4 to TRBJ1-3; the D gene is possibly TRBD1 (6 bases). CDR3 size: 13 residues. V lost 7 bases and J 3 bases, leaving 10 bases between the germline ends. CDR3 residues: CASNRAFGNTIYF. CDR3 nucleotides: TGTGCCAGCAACAGGGCTTTTGGAAACACCATATATTTT.

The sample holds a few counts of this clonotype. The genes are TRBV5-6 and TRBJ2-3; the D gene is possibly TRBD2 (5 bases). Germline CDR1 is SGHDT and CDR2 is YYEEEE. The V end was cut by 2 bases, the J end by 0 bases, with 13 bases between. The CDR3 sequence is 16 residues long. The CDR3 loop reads CASSFKREWSTDTQYF. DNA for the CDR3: TGTGCCAGCAGCTTTAAGAGGGAATGGAGCACAGATACGCAGTATTTT.

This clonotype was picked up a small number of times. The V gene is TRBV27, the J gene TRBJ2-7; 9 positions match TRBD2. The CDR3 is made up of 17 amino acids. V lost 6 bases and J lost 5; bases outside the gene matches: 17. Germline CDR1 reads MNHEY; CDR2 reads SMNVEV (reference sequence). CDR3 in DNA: TGTGCCAGCAGCTCTAGGGTAGGCGGGAGGGGACTCGACGAGCAGTACTTC. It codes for CASSSRVGGRGLDEQYF.

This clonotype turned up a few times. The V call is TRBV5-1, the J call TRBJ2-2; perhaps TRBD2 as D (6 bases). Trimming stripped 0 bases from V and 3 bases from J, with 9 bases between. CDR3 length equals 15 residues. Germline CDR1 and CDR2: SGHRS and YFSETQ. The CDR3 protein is CASSLGVADTGELFF. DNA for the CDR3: TGCGCCAGCAGCTTGGGCGTAGCGGACACCGGGGAGCTGTTTTTT.

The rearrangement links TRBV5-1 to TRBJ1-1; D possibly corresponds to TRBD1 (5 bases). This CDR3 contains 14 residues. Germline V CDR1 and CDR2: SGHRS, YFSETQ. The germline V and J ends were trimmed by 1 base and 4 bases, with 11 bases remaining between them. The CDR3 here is CASSLRMQGTEAFF. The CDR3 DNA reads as TGCGCCAGCAGCTTGAGGATGCAGGGCACTGAAGCTTTCTTT.

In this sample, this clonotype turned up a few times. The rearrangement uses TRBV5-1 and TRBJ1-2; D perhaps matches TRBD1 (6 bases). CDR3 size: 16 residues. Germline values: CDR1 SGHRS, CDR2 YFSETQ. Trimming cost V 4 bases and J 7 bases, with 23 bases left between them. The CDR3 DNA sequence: TGCGCCAGCAGCCTTAGATCACAGGGAAACTCGAGTGGCTACACCTTC. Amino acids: CASSLRSQGNSSGYTF.

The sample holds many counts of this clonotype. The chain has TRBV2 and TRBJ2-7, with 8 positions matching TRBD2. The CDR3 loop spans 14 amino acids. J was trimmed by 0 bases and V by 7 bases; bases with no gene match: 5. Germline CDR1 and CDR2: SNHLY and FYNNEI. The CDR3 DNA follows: TGTGCCAGCACCCCGAGCGGGAGCTCCTACGAGCAGTACTTC. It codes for CASTPSGSSYEQYF.

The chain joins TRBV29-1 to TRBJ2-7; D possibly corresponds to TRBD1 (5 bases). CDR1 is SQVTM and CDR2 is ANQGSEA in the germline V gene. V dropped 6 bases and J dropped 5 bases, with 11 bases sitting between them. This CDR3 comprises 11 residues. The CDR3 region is CSVIKDNEQYF. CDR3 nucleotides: TGCAGCGTCATTAAGGACAACGAGCAGTACTTC.

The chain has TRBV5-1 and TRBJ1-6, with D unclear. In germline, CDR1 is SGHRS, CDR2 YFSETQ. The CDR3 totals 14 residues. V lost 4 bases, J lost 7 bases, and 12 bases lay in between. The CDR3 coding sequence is TGCGCCAGCAGCCTTACGGAACCAAATTCACCCCTCCACTTT. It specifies CASSLTEPNSPLHF.

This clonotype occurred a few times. CDR3 sequence (DNA): TGTGCCAGCAGTAGGGGACTAGCGGCTCCAGATACGCAGTATTTT. Protein product: CASSRGLAAPDTQYF. The chain employs TRBV5-6 and TRBJ2-3; 11 bases are a match to TRBD2. Trimming removed 5 bases from V and 4 bases from J; junction bases left unmatched: 6. CDR3 size: 15 residues. Germline V gene lookup returns CDR1 SGHDT and CDR2 YYEEEE.

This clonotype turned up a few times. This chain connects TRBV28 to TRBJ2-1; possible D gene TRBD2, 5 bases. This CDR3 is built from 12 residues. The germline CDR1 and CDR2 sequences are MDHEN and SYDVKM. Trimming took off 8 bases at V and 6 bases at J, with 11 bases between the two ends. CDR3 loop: CASAPRGNEQFF. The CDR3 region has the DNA TGTGCCAGCGCCCCCCGGGGCAATGAGCAGTTCTTC.